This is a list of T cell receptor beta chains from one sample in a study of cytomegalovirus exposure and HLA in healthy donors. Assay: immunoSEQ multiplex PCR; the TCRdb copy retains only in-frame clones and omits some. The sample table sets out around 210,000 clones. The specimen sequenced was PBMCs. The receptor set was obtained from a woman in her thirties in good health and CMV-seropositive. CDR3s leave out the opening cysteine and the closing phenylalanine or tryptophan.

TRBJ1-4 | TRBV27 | ASSFSHRPNEKLF
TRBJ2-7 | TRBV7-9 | ASRIRTSSEQY
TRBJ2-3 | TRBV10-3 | AISSLRGSSTDTQY
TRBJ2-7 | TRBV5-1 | ASSLVAGATYEQY
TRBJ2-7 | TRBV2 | ASRDRGDEQY
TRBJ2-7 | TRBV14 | ASSRRGEGYEQY
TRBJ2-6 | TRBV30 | AWGTGVSSGANVLT
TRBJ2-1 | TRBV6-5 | ASSYAIRGAENEQF
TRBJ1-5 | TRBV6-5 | ASRPRREGRPQH
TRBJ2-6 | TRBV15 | ATSTPGQGAATGANVLT
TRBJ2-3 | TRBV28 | ASSLWAAGNTDTQY
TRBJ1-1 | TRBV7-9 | ASSRGDRVTDTEAF
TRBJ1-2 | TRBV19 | ASSDRDRVGYGYT
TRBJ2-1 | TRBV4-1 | ASSQARSSYNEQF
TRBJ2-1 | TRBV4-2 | ASSPRPLTENEQF
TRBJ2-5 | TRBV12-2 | ASRLVGTGEETQY
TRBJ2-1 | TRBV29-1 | SVEAKISGEQF
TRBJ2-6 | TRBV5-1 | ASSPRQASEANVLT
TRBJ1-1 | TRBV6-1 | ASRQAGGRWSEAF
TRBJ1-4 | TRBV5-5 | ASSLSGTGEEKLF
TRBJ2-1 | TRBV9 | ASSVVVGDEQF
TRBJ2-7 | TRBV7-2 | ASSYNYAYEQY
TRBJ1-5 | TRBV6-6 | ASSYVGGNQPQH
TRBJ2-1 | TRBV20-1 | SAMQGNEEF
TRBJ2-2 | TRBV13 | ASSLRGPYTGELF
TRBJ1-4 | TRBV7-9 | ASSFGAGPNEKLF
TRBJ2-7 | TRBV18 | ASSPLGGDHSYEQY
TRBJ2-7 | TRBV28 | ASSSWGQDPYEQY
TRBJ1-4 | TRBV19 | ASTSSRAGEKLF
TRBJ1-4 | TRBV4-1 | ATKGAAYNEKLF
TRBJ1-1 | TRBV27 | ASRLQGNTEAF
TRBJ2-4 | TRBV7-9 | ASSLTQGNIQY
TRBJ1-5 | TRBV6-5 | ASSYSQQGNQPQH
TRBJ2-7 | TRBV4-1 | ASSQRQGGTYEQY
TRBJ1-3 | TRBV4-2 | ASSQPQGNTIY
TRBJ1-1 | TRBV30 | AWSHSGEAF
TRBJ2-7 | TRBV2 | ASRLSGPSYEQY
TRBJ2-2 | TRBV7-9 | ASSYKGQNTGELF
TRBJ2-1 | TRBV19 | ASSRPGLAGAGEQF
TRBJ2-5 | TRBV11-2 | ASSPRPTVAGGVQETQY
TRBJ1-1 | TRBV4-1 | ASSHPTGGPAEAF
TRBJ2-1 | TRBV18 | ASSTDGKSQF
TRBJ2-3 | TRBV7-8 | ASKRGEVSDTQY